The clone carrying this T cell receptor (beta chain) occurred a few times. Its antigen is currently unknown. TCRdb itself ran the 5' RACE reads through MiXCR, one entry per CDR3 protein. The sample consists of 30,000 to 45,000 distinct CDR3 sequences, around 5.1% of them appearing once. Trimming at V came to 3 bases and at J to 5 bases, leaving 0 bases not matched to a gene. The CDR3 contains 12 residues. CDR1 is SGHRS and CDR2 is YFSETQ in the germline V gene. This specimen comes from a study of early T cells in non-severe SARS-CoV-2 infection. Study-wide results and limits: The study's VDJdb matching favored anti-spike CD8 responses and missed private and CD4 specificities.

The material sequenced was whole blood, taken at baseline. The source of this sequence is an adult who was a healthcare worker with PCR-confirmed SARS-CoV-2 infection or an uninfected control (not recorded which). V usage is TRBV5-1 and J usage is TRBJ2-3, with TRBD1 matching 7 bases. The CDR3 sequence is CASSWDRDTQYF. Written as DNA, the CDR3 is TGCGCCAGCAGCTGGGACAGAGATACGCAGTATTTT.